This TCR beta chain is from a study of blood T cell repertoires in COVID-19 (dated by TCRdb to 2020 to 2021). About the study as a whole: Samples from collaborators originated in the United States, Italy and Spain and spanned both the acute and convalescent phases of COVID-19. The prospective study material was composed of cDNA or gDNA derived from T cells, B-cell-depleted T cells, or PBMCs. Where available, HLA class I and class II types were taken from metadata supplied by the sample provider and were not determined by assay-based typing. The repertoires were made available in a free public database intended to serve as a resource for research on the immune response to SARS-CoV-2. A de-identified subject ID, COVID-19 status, age in years and sex were almost always included in the sample metadata. Deeply sampled blood TCRbeta repertoires from subjects exposed to, actively infected with, or recovered from COVID-19 were included in the dataset. The samples were drawn from the first 160 participants of the ongoing ImmuneRACE study and from roughly 1,300 subjects provided by 6 global collaborators.

The immunoSEQ Assay, a bias-controlled multiplex PCR, was used to amplify TCRbeta CDR3 regions from genomic DNA. Per the authors' processing: Within the assay, amplification of reference gene primers was used to estimate how many nucleated cells each sample contained. To quantify the absolute abundance of each unique TCRbeta CDR3 rearrangement, sequence reads were collapsed and filtered. For each sample, productive Simpson clonality was calculated as the square root of Simpson's diversity index over productive rearrangements. Held by TCRdb, this immuneACCESS table contains in-frame sequences only and omits some clones. Under half of the omission traces to an unresolved V gene where checked; the cause of the rest is unknown. That table furnishes V, J and clone size, whereas the DNA furnished D and trimming. This sample is represented by approximately 200,000 clones; around 86% of them were singletons. Roughly 8.7% of the sample is taken by the ten largest.

On this clone itself: Its cognate antigen has yet to be identified. Per-base quality was not reported, and no clone a single base away is much larger than it.

Participants in the prospective study were enrolled through a virtual design, were aged roughly 18 to 100 years, and lived in about two dozen United States geographic areas. Cohort assignment in the prospective study relied on participant-reported clinical history from a screening survey and a study questionnaire. For ImmuneRACE Cohort 3, a participant was defined as recovered based on two consecutive negative NP/OP PCR tests, clearance by a healthcare professional, or resolution of symptoms. In the prospective study, whole blood, serum and a nasopharyngeal or oropharyngeal swab were collected from each participant by mobile phlebotomists. Prospective study participants could optionally give additional blood draws and questionnaires over an approximately two-month period. Before DNA extraction, prospective study blood samples were shipped either frozen or at room temperature. The CDR3, from cysteine to phenylalanine, totals 14 residues. Of the read, only the CDR3 DNA is kept; its 42 bases are in frame from base 1. As encoded in the germline V gene (reference sequence), CDR1 is MNHEY while CDR2 is SMNVEV. Trimming at the junction amounts to 6 bases on V and 10 bases on J, and the germline ends lie 19 bases apart.

The investigation overall reported the following: How much clinical and demographic metadata was included differed by source and by participant, and the metadata was provided uncurated.

The chain joins TRBV27 to TRBJ1-3; matching of 6 bases hints at TRBD1 as the D gene. What was sequenced was PBMCs or T cells enriched from blood (not recorded which). The receptor was derived from a woman aged 25 to 39 who had recovered from COVID-19. The CDR3 region reads CASSQDSMRGTIYF. The DNA sequence is given as TGTGCCAGCAGCCAGGACAGCATGCGAGGGACCATATATTTT.